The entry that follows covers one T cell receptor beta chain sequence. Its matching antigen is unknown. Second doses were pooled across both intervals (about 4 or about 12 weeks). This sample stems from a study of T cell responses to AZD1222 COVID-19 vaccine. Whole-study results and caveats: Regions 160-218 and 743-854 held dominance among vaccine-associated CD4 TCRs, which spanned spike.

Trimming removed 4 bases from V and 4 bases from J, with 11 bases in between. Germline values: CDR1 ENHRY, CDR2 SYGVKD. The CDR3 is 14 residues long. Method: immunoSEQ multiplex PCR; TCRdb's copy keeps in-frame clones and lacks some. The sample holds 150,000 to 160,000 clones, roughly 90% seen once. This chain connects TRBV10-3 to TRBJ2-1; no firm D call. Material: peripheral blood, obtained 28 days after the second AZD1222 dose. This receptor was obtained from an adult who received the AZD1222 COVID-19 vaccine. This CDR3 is CAISGFELYNEQFF. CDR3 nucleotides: TGTGCCATCAGTGGGTTTGAGCTTTACAATGAGCAGTTCTTC.